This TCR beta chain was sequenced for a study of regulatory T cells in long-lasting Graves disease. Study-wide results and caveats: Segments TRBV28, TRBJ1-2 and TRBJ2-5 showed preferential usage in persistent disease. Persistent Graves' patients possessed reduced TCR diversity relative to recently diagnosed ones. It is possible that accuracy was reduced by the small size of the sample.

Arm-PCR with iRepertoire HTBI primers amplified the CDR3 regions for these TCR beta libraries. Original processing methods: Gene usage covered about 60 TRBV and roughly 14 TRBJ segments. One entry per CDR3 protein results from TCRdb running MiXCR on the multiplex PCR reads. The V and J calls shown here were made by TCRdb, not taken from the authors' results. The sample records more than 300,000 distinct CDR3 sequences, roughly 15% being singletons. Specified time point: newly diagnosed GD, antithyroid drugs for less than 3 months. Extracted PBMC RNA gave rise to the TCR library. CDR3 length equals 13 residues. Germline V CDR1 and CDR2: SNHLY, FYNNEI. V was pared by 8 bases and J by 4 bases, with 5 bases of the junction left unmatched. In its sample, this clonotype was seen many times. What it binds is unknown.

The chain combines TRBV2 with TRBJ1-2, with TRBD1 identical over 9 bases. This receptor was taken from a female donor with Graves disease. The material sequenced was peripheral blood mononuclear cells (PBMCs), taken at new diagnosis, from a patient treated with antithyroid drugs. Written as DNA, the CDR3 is TGTGCCAGCCGGTCGGGACAGGGCTATGGCTACACCTTC. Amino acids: CASRSGQGYGYTF.